A selection of T cell receptor beta chains follows, all from one sample in a study of Ad26.COV2.S vaccination and SARS-CoV-2 variants. Libraries were prepared by immunoSEQ multiplex PCR; TCRdb keeps only in-frame clonotypes and omits some of them. The profile shows about 400,000 clones, about 88% of them singletons. The sample in question was peripheral blood, obtained in a trial of Ad26.COV2.S vaccine versus placebo. All receptors come from a person between 18 and 60 years old who received the Ad26.COV2.S COVID-19 vaccine or a placebo. Each CDR3 is given with its conserved first and last residue. The D gene is left open where the match is weak. Some rows have no size entry. The others give once, few or many, or a class for an expanded clone.

d_gene,j_gene,abundance,v_gene,CDR3nt,CDR3aa
NA,TRBJ1-1,once,TRBV28,TGTGCCAGCAGTTTGTATGGGACCTACACTGAAGCTTTCTTT,CASSLYGTYTEAFF
TRBD1,TRBJ2-2,NA,TRBV12-3/TRBV12-4,TGTGCCAGCAGCACAGGGGACACCGGGGAGCTGTTTTTT,CASSTGDTGELFF
NA,TRBJ1-6,NA,TRBV6-1,TGTGCCAGCAGTCAAGGCGGGGGCGCTATGAATTCACCCCTCCACTTT,CASSQGGGAMNSPLHF
TRBD1,TRBJ1-5,NA,TRBV28,TGTGCCAGCAGTTCTGGACAGGGCAATCAGCCCCAGCATTTT,CASSSGQGNQPQHF
NA,TRBJ2-7,NA,TRBV28,TGTGCCAGCAGCCCAATGGGGGTGGTATCTTCCGAGCAGTACTTC,CASSPMGVVSSEQYF
NA,TRBJ2-7,NA,TRBV9,TGTGCCAGCAGTGGAACAGCCGCGAGCTCCTACGAGCAGTACTTC,CASSGTAASSYEQYF
TRBD1,TRBJ2-7,NA,TRBV5-1,TGCGCCAGCAGCTTGTATCCCCCAGGGGGAACTAGTAGCTACGAGCAGTACTTC,CASSLYPPGGTSSYEQYF
NA,TRBJ1-5,NA,TRBV20-1,TGCAGTGCTAGTTGGGGGCAGGGGAGCAATCAGCCCCAGCATTTT,CSASWGQGSNQPQHF
NA,TRBJ1-2,once,TRBV28,TGTGCCAGCAGTTTATCGGGACCAGGTGGCTACACCTTC,CASSLSGPGGYTF
TRBD1,TRBJ1-1,NA,TRBV29-1,TGCAGCGTTGAAGGAATGGGACAGGGGGTGGGCACTGAAGCTTTCTTT,CSVEGMGQGVGTEAFF
TRBD2,TRBJ2-3,once,TRBV4-1,TGCGCCAGCAGCTCTCCGACTAGCGGGTCGGATACGCAGTATTTT,CASSSPTSGSDTQYF
NA,TRBJ2-3,NA,TRBV9,TGTGCCAGCAGCTTCAGCACAGATACGCAGTATTTT,CASSFSTDTQYF
NA,TRBJ2-7,NA,TRBV11-3,TGTGCCAGCAGCTTAGACGGATACTACGAGCAGTACTTC,CASSLDGYYEQYF
NA,TRBJ1-4,NA,TRBV7-3,TGTGCCAGCCGTAGCAGGCATTTCTCTACTAATGAAAAACTGTTTTTT,CASRSRHFSTNEKLFF
NA,TRBJ2-5,NA,TRBV11-1,TGTGCCAGCAGCTCACGCGTTCAAGAGACCCAGTACTTC,CASSSRVQETQYF
NA,TRBJ2-1,NA,TRBV5-1,TGCGCCAGCAGCCGCGGTCGTGGAGAGCAGTTCTTC,CASSRGRGEQFF
TRBD2,TRBJ2-3,NA,TRBV9,TGTGCCAGCAGCGCCCGCGGGAGGGGCCGGAACACAGATACGCAGTATTTT,CASSARGRGRNTDTQYF
NA,TRBJ2-1,once,TRBV28,TGTGCCAGTTCCGGGCCCTACAATGAGCAGTTCTTC,CASSGPYNEQFF
NA,TRBJ2-7,once,TRBV23-1,TGCGCCAGCAGTCCAGGGAGATGCGAGCAGTACTTC,CASSPGRCEQYF
NA,TRBJ2-7,NA,TRBV5-1,TGCGCCAGCAGCTTGGTGGGGCAGCCGGGCGTCTACGAGCAGTACTTC,CASSLVGQPGVYEQYF
NA,TRBJ1-1,NA,TRBV11-2,TGTGCCAGCAGCTTAGCATTCGGGGGACAGAACACTGAAGCTTTCTTT,CASSLAFGGQNTEAFF
TRBD2,TRBJ2-7,NA,TRBV6-5,TGTGCCAGCACCCCGGGACTAGCCTACGAGCAGTACTTC,CASTPGLAYEQYF
NA,TRBJ2-5,NA,TRBV14,TGTGCCAGCAGCCAACAAAAACGCCGGGACTTCCAAGAGACCCAGTACTTC,CASSQQKRRDFQETQYF
NA,TRBJ1-2,NA,TRBV2,TGTGCCAGCAGTTCGGAGCGGGGCTATGGCTACACCTTC,CASSSERGYGYTF
NA,TRBJ1-1,NA,TRBV30,TGTGCCTGGGCTGGATTAAACACTGAAGCTTTCTTT,CAWAGLNTEAFF
NA,TRBJ2-1,once,TRBV7-3,TGTGCCAGCAGCTTAATGGGACCCGGGAGCAATGAGCAGTTCTTC,CASSLMGPGSNEQFF
TRBD1,TRBJ1-2,NA,TRBV5-6,TGTGCCAGCAGCCAGGCATACAGGGGCTATGGCTACACCTTC,CASSQAYRGYGYTF
NA,TRBJ2-7,NA,TRBV19,TGTGCCAGTAGTATCGGCGGGCCTCTACCCTACGAGCAGTACTTC,CASSIGGPLPYEQYF
NA,TRBJ1-1,NA,TRBV7-9,TGTGCCAGCAGCTTAGGTGCGGCTGAAGCTTTCTTT,CASSLGAAEAFF
TRBD1,TRBJ1-1,NA,TRBV10-3,TGTGCCATCAGTGACGGACAGGGGAACACTGAAGCTTTCTTT,CAISDGQGNTEAFF
NA,TRBJ1-4,NA,TRBV7-9,TGTGCCAGCAGCTTAACTGGACAACCTGTCCTGGAACTGTTTTTT,CASSLTGQPVLELFF
NA,TRBJ2-2,once,TRBV6-5,TGTGCCAGCAGTAGTCCCGGGGAGCTGTTTTTT,CASSSPGELFF
TRBD1,TRBJ1-4,NA,TRBV3-1/TRBV3-2,TGTGCCAGCAGCCAGGGACATGGACAGGAGAAACTGTTTTTT,CASSQGHGQEKLFF
TRBD1,TRBJ2-1,NA,TRBV5-1,TGCGCCAGCAGCTTGGGTTCAGGGGGCTTTATCAATGAGCAGTTCTTC,CASSLGSGGFINEQFF
NA,TRBJ1-5,NA,TRBV28,TGTGCCAGCAGACAAAATCAGCCCCAGCATTTT,CASRQNQPQHF
NA,TRBJ2-7,once,TRBV28,TGTGCCAGCAGTGACGATCAGCGGGTCTACGAGCAGTACTTC,CASSDDQRVYEQYF
TRBD2,TRBJ2-3,NA,TRBV9,TGTGCCAGCAGCCCCCGGACTAGCGGGAGTGGGTCAGATACGCAGTATTTT,CASSPRTSGSGSDTQYF
NA,TRBJ2-1,NA,TRBV9,TGTGCCAGCAGCCAGACAGGCCGCTCCTACAATGAGCAGTTCTTC,CASSQTGRSYNEQFF
NA,TRBJ1-6,NA,TRBV6-5,TGTGCCAGCAGAGGACAGCCTCGCTATAATTCACCCCTCCACTTT,CASRGQPRYNSPLHF
NA,TRBJ1-1,NA,TRBV19,TGTGCCAGTACAAACTCAGGGTTAGGGACTGAAGCTTTCTTT,CASTNSGLGTEAFF
TRBD1,TRBJ2-5,NA,TRBV18,TGTGCCAGCTCACCACTAACAGGGGCCGAGACCCAGTACTTC,CASSPLTGAETQYF
NA,TRBJ2-2,NA,TRBV12-3/TRBV12-4,TGTGCCACATCTCTAGCCCTGGGCGGGGAGCTGTTTTTT,CATSLALGGELFF
NA,TRBJ1-2,few,TRBV5-4,TGTGCCAGCAGCTTGGGGGCAGGGTTCTATGGCTACACCTTC,CASSLGAGFYGYTF
TRBD1,TRBJ1-5,NA,TRBV5-6,TGTGCCAGCAGCCTACAGGGGAACAATCAGCCCCAGCATTTT,CASSLQGNNQPQHF
TRBD1,TRBJ2-3,NA,TRBV7-2,TGTGCCAGCAGCTACAGGGGGCCGAACACAGATACGCAGTATTTT,CASSYRGPNTDTQYF
NA,TRBJ2-7,NA,TRBV2,TGTGCCAGCAGTGTGTGGGACGGTTCCTACGAGCAGTACTTC,CASSVWDGSYEQYF
TRBD1,TRBJ1-2,NA,TRBV9,TGTGCCAGCAGCCCTTTGGGACAGGGAGATGGCTACACCTTC,CASSPLGQGDGYTF
NA,TRBJ2-2,NA,TRBV30,TGTGCCTGGAAAGGGGCGGACAGACTGAACACCGGGGAGCTGTTTTTT,CAWKGADRLNTGELFF
NA,TRBJ1-5,NA,TRBV6-1,TGTGCCAGCAGTGAGACGAGTCTTCCCCAGCATTTT,CASSETSLPQHF
TRBD2,TRBJ2-7,NA,TRBV2,TGTGCCAGCAGTGGACTAGCGGGACCCTCCCCCGAGCAGTACTTC,CASSGLAGPSPEQYF
NA,TRBJ1-1,NA,TRBV7-9,TGTGCCAGCAGCTTAGGGAGTGCGGGGCGGGGAAACACTGAAGCTTTCTTT,CASSLGSAGRGNTEAFF
NA,TRBJ2-5,NA,TRBV10-3,TGTGCCATCAGTGCAACAGTAGAAGAGACCCAGTACTTC,CAISATVEETQYF
TRBD2,TRBJ2-5,NA,TRBV7-2,TGTGCCAGCAGCTTAATTGGGGTGATAGCGGGGGCTAAAGAGACCCAGTACTTC,CASSLIGVIAGAKETQYF
NA,TRBJ2-1,few,TRBV7-2,TGTGCCAGCAGCTTAGGAGGTGATAGCAGCTACAATGAGCAGTTCTTC,CASSLGGDSSYNEQFF
NA,TRBJ2-7,NA,TRBV12-3/TRBV12-4,TGTGCCAGCAGTCTGTCCCGGGGCGAGCAGTACTTC,CASSLSRGEQYF